The 27 T cell receptor beta chains in this list originate from one sample, sequenced in a study of T cell responses to AZD1222 COVID-19 vaccine. Sequencing used immunoSEQ multiplex PCR; TCRdb keeps in-frame clones, though not all of them. Of fewer than 150,000 clones listed, roughly nine tenths were seen once; the top ten hold about 9.5%. The material sequenced was peripheral blood, taken 28 days after the second AZD1222 dose. These receptor sequences come from an adult who received the AZD1222 COVID-19 vaccine.

The chain has TRBV7-3 and TRBJ2-5; no firm D call. V lost 0 bases to trimming and J lost 0 bases, with 2 bases between them. Germline values: CDR1 SGHTA, CDR2 FQGTGA. The CDR3 has 13 residues. CDR3 bases: TGTGCCAGCAGCTTAACCCACCAAGAGACCCAGTACTTC. It yields the protein CASSLTHQETQYF.

This chain joins TRBV7-2 and TRBJ2-3; D gene uncertain. Trimming removed 5 bases at V and 3 bases at J, with 6 bases between. Looked up from germline, CDR1 is SGHTA and CDR2 is FQGNSA. The CDR3 length is 12 residues. CDR3 region: CASSVVTDTQYF. The CDR3 coding sequence is TGTGCCAGCAGCGTTGTTACAGATACGCAGTATTTT.

The chain joins TRBV21-1 to TRBJ2-3; the DNA was not used to check the table's D call, TRBD1. TRBV21-1 corresponds to a pseudogene. The CDR3 is 18 residues long. DNA of the CDR3: TGTGCCAGCAGCAAGTGGACAGGGTATTTCCCTAGCACAGATACGCAGTATTTT. Amino acid sequence: CASSKWTGYFPSTDTQYF.

This clone was seen only a few times. This chain joins TRBV5-6 and TRBJ1-3; a weak D match, TRBD1 (5 bases). V was trimmed by 4 bases and J by 0 bases, leaving 11 bases between them. From germline, CDR1 is SGHDT and CDR2 YYEEEE. The CDR3 length is 15 residues. DNA of the CDR3: TGTGCCAGCAGCCGTCCCGGGGGCTCTGGAAACACCATATATTTT. As protein: CASSRPGGSGNTIYF.

This rearrangement joins TRBV5-5 to TRBJ1-5; possibly TRBD1 for D (5 bases). Trimming removed 5 bases at V and 3 bases at J, with 15 bases between. The CDR3 totals 15 residues. The germline gives CDR1 SGHKS, CDR2 YYEKEE (reference sequence). The chain's CDR3 is CASRAAGGDNQPQHF. In DNA form, the CDR3 reads TGTGCCAGCAGGGCCGCTGGAGGGGACAATCAGCCCCAGCATTTT. The whole variable domain, remainder taken from reference TRBV5-5 and TRBJ1-5, is DAGVTQSPTHLIKTRGQQVTLRCSPISGHKSVSWYQQVLGQGPQFIFQYYEKEERGRGNFPDRFSARQFPNYSSELNVNALLLGDSALYLCASRAAGGDNQPQHFGDGTRLSIL.

J is TRBJ1-2 and V is TRBV7-2; perhaps TRBD1 as D (5 bases). The V gene lost 0 bases and the J gene lost 8 bases, with 13 bases spanning the gap. The CDR3 loop spans 14 amino acids. CDR1 is SGHTA, CDR2 FQGNSA, per germline. CDR3 in amino acids: CASSLARDDGGYTF. CDR3 in DNA: TGTGCCAGCAGCTTAGCCCGGGACGACGGCGGCTACACCTTC.

The rearrangement links TRBV5-1 to TRBJ2-6; unclear D gene. CDR3 length: 15 residues. Trimming pared 6 bases from V and 1 base from J, leaving 11 bases between. Per germline, CDR1 SGHRS and CDR2 YFSETQ. The CDR3 nucleotides read TGCGCCAGCAAGGCGCTGGAGTCTGGGGCCAACGTCCTGACTTTC. The encoded protein is CASKALESGANVLTF.

This clone was detected a few times. The chain carries TRBV11-2 and TRBJ2-7, with a weak D call TRBD1 (5 bases). There are 13 residues in the CDR3. V dropped 3 bases and J dropped 2 bases, with 8 bases sitting between them. Germline loops: CDR1 SGHAT, CDR2 FQNNGV. In DNA, the CDR3 is TGTGCCAGCAGCTTCCAGGGAACCTACGAGCAGTACTTC. The encoded protein is CASSFQGTYEQYF.

This clone was seen only once. The gene calls are TRBV19 and TRBJ1-6, with D possibly matching TRBD1 (5 bases). The CDR3 totals 12 residues. V gave up 3 bases and J gave up 9 bases, with 6 bases separating them. Germline CDR1 LNHDA, CDR2 SQIVND (reference sequence). The CDR3 loop is CASSIGASPLHF. CDR3 sequence (DNA): TGTGCCAGTAGTATTGGGGCTTCACCCCTCCACTTT. Full variable domain (rest looked up from reference TRBV19 and TRBJ1-6): DGGITQSPKYLFRKEGQNVTLSCEQNLNHDAMYWYRQDPGQGLRLIYYSQIVNDFQKGDIAEGYSVSREKKESFPLTVTSAQKNPTAFYLCASSIGASPLHFGNGTRLTVT.

V usage is TRBV12-5 and J usage is TRBJ2-5, with D perhaps matching TRBD2 (6 bases). The length of the CDR3 is 16 residues. Trimming pared 0 bases from V and 4 bases from J, leaving 15 bases between. Germline CDR1 reads LGHNT; CDR2 reads FRNRAP. Written as DNA, the CDR3 is TGTGCTAGTGGTTTGGTACTAGGGCAGGGAGGAGAGACCCAGTACTTC. This translates into CASGLVLGQGGETQYF.

CDR3 DNA sequence: TGTGCCAGCAGCAACCAGGCAGGGATCAATCAGCCCCAGCATTTT. Encoded protein: CASSNQAGINQPQHF. J is TRBJ1-5 and V is TRBV21-1; the tabulated D call, TRBD1, remains unverified against the DNA. TRBV21-1 is a known pseudogene. The CDR3 loop spans 15 amino acids.

The J gene is TRBJ2-3, the V gene TRBV3-1 (or the pseudogene TRBV3-2), with D unclear. The germline CDR1 and CDR2 sequences are LGHDT and YNNKEL (reference sequence). V dropped 4 bases and J dropped 4 bases, with 12 bases sitting between them. The CDR3 is 14 residues long. This CDR3 is CASSLRPSPDTQYF. CDR3 nucleotides: TGTGCCAGCAGCCTTCGGCCCTCCCCAGATACGCAGTATTTT.

The chain joins TRBV12-3 or TRBV12-4 to TRBJ1-4; no clear D. CDR3 size: 13 residues. Trimming left V 3 bases short and J 5 bases short, with 7 bases between. The DNA of the CDR3 is TGTGCCAGCAGTTTGGACGGGAATGAAAAACTGTTTTTT. Translating gives CASSLDGNEKLFF.

The chain links TRBV9 to TRBJ2-3, with unresolved D. The germline V gene has CDR1 SGDLS and CDR2 YYNGEE. There are 13 residues in the CDR3. The V and J ends lost 0 bases and 6 bases respectively, with 8 bases between them. The chain's CDR3 is CASSVGTRDTQYF. In DNA form, the CDR3 reads TGTGCCAGCAGCGTAGGTACGAGGGATACGCAGTATTTT.

The rearrangement links TRBV18 to TRBJ2-5, with D perhaps matching TRBD1 (6 bases). The CDR3 totals 13 residues. Per the germline V gene, CDR1 is KGHSH and CDR2 is LQKENI. V lost 2 bases and J lost 5, with 9 bases in between. Here the CDR3 DNA reads TGTGCCAGCTCACCAGGGGGCTTGGAGACCCAGTACTTC. This encodes CASSPGGLETQYF.

This clone was recorded once. The CDR3 nucleotides are TGTGCCAGCAGTCCCTCCGGGGGCTATAATGAAAAACTGTTTTTT. Amino acid sequence: CASSPSGGYNEKLFF. The genes are TRBV28 and TRBJ1-4, with D perhaps TRBD1 (6 bases). Germline loops: CDR1 MDHEN, CDR2 SYDVKM. Trimming cost V 5 bases and J 4 bases, with 14 bases left between them. CDR3 size: 15 residues.

The V and J genes are TRBV3-1 (or the pseudogene TRBV3-2) and TRBJ1-6; no reliable D call. V lost 1 base and J 8 bases, leaving 6 bases between the germline ends. Germline values: CDR1 LGHDT, CDR2 YNNKEL (reference sequence). CDR3 length: 13 amino acids. The CDR3, as DNA: TGTGCCAGCAGCCAAGGTTCGGATTCACCCCTCCACTTT. Its translation: CASSQGSDSPLHF.

This chain connects TRBV5-5 to TRBJ2-1; no definite D call. This CDR3 is built from 15 residues. V was clipped by 1 base and J by 1 base, with 9 bases between them. The germline V gene encodes CDR1 SGHKS and CDR2 YYEKEE (reference sequence). CDR3 region: CASSLRRLSYNEQFF. DNA for the CDR3: TGTGCCAGCAGCTTGAGACGGCTTTCCTACAATGAGCAGTTCTTC.

The chain carries TRBV27 and TRBJ1-2; perhaps TRBD1 as D (6 bases). Germline values: CDR1 MNHEY, CDR2 SMNVEV (reference sequence). The CDR3 extends over 15 amino acids. V was cut by 6 bases and J by 2 bases, with 16 bases left in between. The CDR3 protein is CASRRGTSLNYGYTF. The DNA of the CDR3 is TGTGCCAGCAGGCGCGGGACAAGCCTGAACTATGGCTACACCTTC.

The V call is TRBV5-4, the J call TRBJ2-5; D possibly corresponds to TRBD2 (6 bases). The CDR3 totals 14 residues. CDR1 is SGHNT, CDR2 YYREEE, per germline (reference sequence). Trimming stripped 0 bases from V and 5 bases from J, with 11 bases between. The DNA of the CDR3 is TGTGCCAGCAGCTTGGGATGGGGGGACGAGACCCAGTACTTC. The encoded protein is CASSLGWGDETQYF.

This clone turned up a few times. The chain links TRBV4-2 to TRBJ1-1, with D maybe TRBD1 (5 bases). With 4 bases removed from V and 6 bases from J, the gap between germline ends came to 15 bases. This CDR3 has 14 residues. The germline gives CDR1 LGHNA, CDR2 YNFKEQ. The CDR3, as DNA: TGTGCCAGCAGCCCGAGCCAGGGTATCGCTGAAGCTTTCTTT. Amino acids: CASSPSQGIAEAFF.

The V call is TRBV6-1, the J call TRBJ2-7; D unclear. V dropped 2 bases and J dropped 2 bases, with 7 bases sitting between them. The CDR3 length is 13 residues. Germline CDR1 and CDR2: MNHNS and SASEGT. The CDR3 reads CASSEFPTYEQYF. The CDR3 nucleotides are TGTGCCAGCAGTGAATTCCCTACCTACGAGCAGTACTTC.

The rearrangement uses TRBV2 and TRBJ2-5; D not resolved. The CDR3 runs to 13 residues. Germline V gene data show CDR1 as SNHLY and CDR2 as FYNNEI. The V end was cut by 4 bases, the J end by 5 bases, with 11 bases between. DNA of the CDR3: TGTGCCAGCAGTGGGCAGACATTGGAGACCCAGTACTTC. This translates into CASSGQTLETQYF. Drawing the rest from reference TRBV2 and TRBJ2-5, the complete variable domain is EPEVTQTPSHQVTQMGQEVILRCVPISNHLYFYWYRQILGQKVEFLVSFYNNEISEKSEIFDDQFSVERPDGSNFTLKIRSTKLEDSAMYFCASSGQTLETQYFGPGTRLLVL.

V usage is TRBV29-1 and J usage is TRBJ1-1, with TRBD1 identical over 7 bases. V lost 7 bases to trimming and J lost 0 bases; unmatched junction nucleotides: 2. The germline gives CDR1 SQVTM, CDR2 ANQGSEA. The CDR3 runs to 12 residues. CDR3 protein: CSGGQLNTEAFF. Here the CDR3 DNA reads TGCAGCGGGGGACAGCTGAACACTGAAGCTTTCTTT.

The chain links TRBV3-1 (or the pseudogene TRBV3-2) to TRBJ2-1; D is perhaps TRBD2 (5 bases). Germline CDR1 and CDR2: LGHDT and YNNKEL (reference sequence). Trimming pared 0 bases from V and 0 bases from J, leaving 24 bases between. The CDR3 is 21 residues long. The CDR3 protein is CASSQEYLVGTKTSSYNEQFF. In DNA, the CDR3 is TGTGCCAGCAGCCAAGAGTACTTAGTAGGAACTAAAACTAGCTCCTACAATGAGCAGTTCTTC.

The chain carries TRBV3-1 (or the pseudogene TRBV3-2) and TRBJ1-1; 7 nucleotides match TRBD1. CDR3 length: 13 residues. With 4 bases clipped from V and 7 bases from J, the junction kept 6 bases outside the gene matches. CDR1 and CDR2 from the germline V gene are LGHDT and YNNKEL (reference sequence). In DNA form, the CDR3 reads TGTGCCAGCAGCCGAAGCGGGACAGATGAAGCTTTCTTT. Its translation: CASSRSGTDEAFF.

The chain combines TRBV2 with TRBJ2-3; possible D gene TRBD2, 6 bases. Trimming removed 7 bases at V and 0 bases at J, with 11 bases between. The germline CDR1 and CDR2 sequences are SNHLY and FYNNEI. The CDR3 spans 14 residues. CDR3 loop: CASMNGGSTDTQYF. CDR3 in DNA: TGTGCCAGCATGAACGGAGGGAGCACAGATACGCAGTATTTT.